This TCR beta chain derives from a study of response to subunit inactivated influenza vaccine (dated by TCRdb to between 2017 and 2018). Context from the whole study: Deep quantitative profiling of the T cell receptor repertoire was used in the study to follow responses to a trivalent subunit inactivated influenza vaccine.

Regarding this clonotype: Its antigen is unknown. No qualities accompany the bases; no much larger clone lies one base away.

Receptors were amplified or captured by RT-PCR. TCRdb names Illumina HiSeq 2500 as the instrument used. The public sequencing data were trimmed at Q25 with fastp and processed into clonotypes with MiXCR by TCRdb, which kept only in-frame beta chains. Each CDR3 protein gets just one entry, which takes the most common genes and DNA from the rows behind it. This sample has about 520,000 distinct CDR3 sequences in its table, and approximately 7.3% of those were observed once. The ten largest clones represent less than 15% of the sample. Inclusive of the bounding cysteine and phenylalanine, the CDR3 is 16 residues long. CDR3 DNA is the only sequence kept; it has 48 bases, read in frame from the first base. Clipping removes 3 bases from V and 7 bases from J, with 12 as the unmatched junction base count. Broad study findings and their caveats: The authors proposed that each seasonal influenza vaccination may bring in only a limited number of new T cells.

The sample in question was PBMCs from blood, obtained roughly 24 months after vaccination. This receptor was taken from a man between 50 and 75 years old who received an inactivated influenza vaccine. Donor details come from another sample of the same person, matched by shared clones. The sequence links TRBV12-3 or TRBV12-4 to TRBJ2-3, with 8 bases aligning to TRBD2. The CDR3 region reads CASSFPAGVVAHTQYF. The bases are TGTGCCAGCAGTTTCCCAGCGGGGGTCGTTGCTCATACGCAGTATTTT.